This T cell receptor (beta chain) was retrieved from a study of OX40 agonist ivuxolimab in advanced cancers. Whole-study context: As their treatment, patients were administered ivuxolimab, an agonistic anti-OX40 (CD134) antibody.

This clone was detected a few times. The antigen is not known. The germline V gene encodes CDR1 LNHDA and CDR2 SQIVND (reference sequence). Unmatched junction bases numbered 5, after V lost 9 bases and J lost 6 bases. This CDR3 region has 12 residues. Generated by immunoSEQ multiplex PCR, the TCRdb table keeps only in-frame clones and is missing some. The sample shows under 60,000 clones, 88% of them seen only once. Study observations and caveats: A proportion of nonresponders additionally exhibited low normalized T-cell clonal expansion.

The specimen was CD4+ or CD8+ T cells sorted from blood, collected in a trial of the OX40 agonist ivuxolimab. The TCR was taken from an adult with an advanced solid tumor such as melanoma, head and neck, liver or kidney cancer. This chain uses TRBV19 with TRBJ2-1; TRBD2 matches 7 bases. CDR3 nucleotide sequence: TGTGCCAGCAGACTAGCTTTCAATGAGCAGTTCTTC. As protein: CASRLAFNEQFF.